Detailed here is one TCR beta chain. Its antigen has not been determined. No much larger clonotype is one base removed from it; base qualities were not supplied. The immunoSEQ platform was used to carry out deep TCRbeta sequencing. The published analysis was carried out like this. Only productive rearrangements were exported from the immunoSEQ Analyzer for downstream analysis. Bulk TCRbeta clonotypes were assigned T cell phenotypes by matching to single-cell RNA+TCR-seq clones sharing the same TCRbeta sequence. Using bulk TCR sequencing data, clone enrichment in tumor was calculated by dividing a clone's tumor frequency by the same clone's PBMC frequency. TCRs were sorted with GLIPH into specificity groups, meaning clusters of distinct TCRs that share CDR3 motifs and likely recognize common antigens. In its TCRdb copy, this immuneACCESS table keeps in-frame sequences only and misses some clones. Where compared with another copy, unresolved V genes explain less than half of these, and the others have no known cause. V and J calls and clone size come straight from that table; D and trimming were deduced from the DNA. The sample yields 40,000 to 55,000 clones; about four fifths were counted once. The top ten clonotypes cover 15% to 20% of the sample.

The source of the sample is a study of T cells in tumors after PD-1 blockade (dated by TCRdb to the late 2010s). As for the study more broadly: Patients with prior checkpoint blockade, systemic immunosuppressant use, or recent radiotherapy or other anti-cancer therapy within 4 weeks were excluded. On average, peripheral blood samples yielded 35,000 to 45,000 unique clonotypes and 113,528 TCR templates (range roughly 24,000-280,000). Treatment consisted of either cemiplimab 350 mg every 2 weeks or pembrolizumab 200 mg every 3 weeks. To compare blood and tumor clonotypes, bulk TCR sequencing was performed on nine to ten peripheral blood samples from 5 patients. Clinical response was assessed using RECIST version 1.1. Using site-matched tumors from BCC or SCC patients sampled before and after anti-PD-1 therapy, the study carried out paired single-cell RNA and TCR sequencing. Some patients also continued taking vismodegib 150 mg daily during anti-PD-1 treatment. Broader findings and caveats from the paper: Roughly 38% of TCR clonotypes from the tumor were detected in blood, and certain novel exhausted tumor clones were present in blood collected before treatment, which suggests recruitment from the periphery. Where the novel T cell clones came from was not identified, and possible sources could include lymphoid organs or rare unexpanded clones inside the tumor or in the tumor periphery.

The CDR3 starts with the cysteine, ends with the phenylalanine, and has 14 residues. Just the 42-base CDR3 DNA is kept, in frame starting at base 1. The trim is 6 bases for V and 2 bases for J, with a gap of 14 bases between the germline ends. From the germline V gene (reference sequence), CDR1 is WNHNN and CDR2 is SYGVQD. Taken with the paper, the label for time point translates to: before anti-PD-1 therapy. Genomic DNA extracted from tumor biopsies or peripheral blood was used for bulk TCRbeta sequencing, with input ranging from about 616 ng to 6,500 ng. Every patient had histologically proven advanced or metastatic basal or squamous cell carcinoma and was a poor candidate for surgical resection. The basal cell carcinoma cohort comprised roughly twelve patients, of whom several had bulk tumor TCR sequencing.

The specimen was PBMCs, collected before anti-PD-1 treatment. The chain was built from TRBV10-1 and TRBJ2-7, with TRBD1 tentatively as D gene (6 bases match). This clonotype was sampled from a human donor with basal cell carcinoma. Here is the DNA: TGCGCCAGCAGGGTCAACAGGGCCGCCTACGAGCAGTACTTC. It translates as CASRVNRAAYEQYF.